This TCR beta chain appears in the sequencing data of a study of blood T cell repertoires in COVID-19. Across the whole study: PBMCs, B-cell-depleted T cells, or T cells were the source of the cDNA or gDNA that made up the material.

This clone was seen a single time. Germline V lookup: CDR1 GTSNPN, CDR2 SVGIG (reference sequence). This CDR3 contains 14 residues. The V end lost 1 base, the J end lost 6 bases, and 13 bases lay between the germline ends. Per the original methods: Estimates of nucleated cell counts were drawn from the amplification of reference gene primers. Using immunoSEQ multiplex PCR, the repertoire was profiled, and TCRdb retains in-frame clones only, with some absent. V, J and clone size reflect that table, while D and trimming were determined from the DNA. The table lists 67,000 or so clones, more than 75% of them singletons.

This TCR was recovered from a woman aged 70 to 79 with acute or convalescent COVID-19. This chain uses TRBV30 with TRBJ1-3; D may be TRBD1 (5 bases). Sequencing was done on a sample of peripheral blood. CDR3 protein: CAWSERGMANTIYF. The DNA of the CDR3 is TGTGCCTGGAGTGAGCGGGGGATGGCAAACACCATATATTTT.